The rows below give T cell receptor beta chains drawn from one sample of a study of cytomegalovirus exposure and HLA in healthy donors. This table comes from immunoSEQ multiplex PCR, and its TCRdb copy is limited to in-frame clones, with some not included. The sample lists about 150,000 clones, roughly three fifths occurring once. Sample: PBMCs. These receptors originate from a woman aged 60 to 75 in good health and CMV-seronegative. Each CDR3 is given with its conserved first and last residue. D genes are given only for firm matches. A clone size is listed for some rows: how often the clone was seen (once, few, many), or a class if it is expanded.

D gene: TRBD1
V gene: TRBV7-9
J gene: TRBJ2-2
clone size: .
CDR3 DNA: TGTGCCAGCAGCCATCCCCCAGACAGGGTTGGGACCGGGGAGCTGTTTTTT
CDR3 protein: CASSHPPDRVGTGELFF

D gene: .
V gene: TRBV19
J gene: TRBJ1-2
clone size: .
CDR3 DNA: TGTGCCAGTAGTATCGCAGGGTACGGCTACACCTTC
CDR3 protein: CASSIAGYGYTF

D gene: .
V gene: TRBV7-9
J gene: TRBJ2-7
clone size: few
CDR3 DNA: TGTGCCAGCAGCGTTGGGACTTCGGGCGAGCAGTACTTC
CDR3 protein: CASSVGTSGEQYF

D gene: TRBD2
V gene: TRBV6-5
J gene: TRBJ2-7
clone size: .
CDR3 DNA: TGTGCCAGCAGACAAAGACTAGCGGGGACCTACGAGCAGTACTTC
CDR3 protein: CASRQRLAGTYEQYF

D gene: .
V gene: TRBV9
J gene: TRBJ1-3
clone size: few
CDR3 DNA: TGTGCCAGCAGCGTAGGTCTCTCTGGAAACACCATATATTTT
CDR3 protein: CASSVGLSGNTIYF

D gene: TRBD2
V gene: TRBV20-1
J gene: TRBJ2-7
clone size: .
CDR3 DNA: TGCAGTGCCGAGGGCGGGGGAGAGCAGTACTTC
CDR3 protein: CSAEGGGEQYF

D gene: .
V gene: TRBV28
J gene: TRBJ2-5
clone size: .
CDR3 DNA: TGTGCCAGCAGTACCCCGACAGGACAAGAGACCCAGTACTTC
CDR3 protein: CASSTPTGQETQYF

D gene: TRBD1
V gene: TRBV6-5
J gene: TRBJ2-3
clone size: .
CDR3 DNA: TGTGCCACCAGTTGGAGACCGACAGGGGATTTAGATACGCAGTATTTT
CDR3 protein: CATSWRPTGDLDTQYF

D gene: .
V gene: TRBV4-2
J gene: TRBJ2-3
clone size: few
CDR3 DNA: TGTGCCAGCAGCCAAGAAGCCCCCCCCCGCACAGATACGCAGTATTTT
CDR3 protein: CASSQEAPPRTDTQYF

D gene: TRBD2
V gene: TRBV9
J gene: TRBJ2-3
clone size: .
CDR3 DNA: TGTGCCAGCAGTCCGAGACTAGCGGGAGGGGTGGATACGCAGTATTTT
CDR3 protein: CASSPRLAGGVDTQYF

D gene: TRBD2
V gene: TRBV9
J gene: TRBJ2-1
clone size: .
CDR3 DNA: TGTGCCAGCAGCGTAGTAGCGGGCGGACCTTACAATGAGCAGTTCTTC
CDR3 protein: CASSVVAGGPYNEQFF

D gene: .
V gene: TRBV28
J gene: TRBJ1-6
clone size: .
CDR3 DNA: TGTGCCAGCAGCCTCGCGACAGGAGAGTTTTCACCCCTCCACTTT
CDR3 protein: CASSLATGEFSPLHF

D gene: .
V gene: TRBV15
J gene: TRBJ2-1
clone size: .
CDR3 DNA: TGTGCCACCAGCAGGTGGAGCTCCTACAATGAGCAGTTCTTC
CDR3 protein: CATSRWSSYNEQFF

D gene: .
V gene: TRBV9
J gene: TRBJ2-1
clone size: .
CDR3 DNA: TGTGCCAGCAGCGCTCCGACCAGGGGAATAGGGTACAATGAGCAGTTCTTC
CDR3 protein: CASSAPTRGIGYNEQFF

D gene: TRBD2
V gene: TRBV9
J gene: TRBJ2-3
clone size: once
CDR3 DNA: TGTGCCAGCAGCGGGCTCGGGGGGACGACTAGCACAGATACGCAGTATTTT
CDR3 protein: CASSGLGGTTSTDTQYF

D gene: .
V gene: TRBV28
J gene: TRBJ2-1
clone size: once
CDR3 DNA: TGTGCCAGCAGTTTATCGTACAATGAGCAGTTCTTC
CDR3 protein: CASSLSYNEQFF

D gene: .
V gene: TRBV7-9
J gene: TRBJ2-1
clone size: .
CDR3 DNA: TGTGCCAGCAGCTTAGAACGGCGGACAGCCCAGTTCTTC
CDR3 protein: CASSLERRTAQFF

D gene: TRBD2
V gene: TRBV29-1
J gene: TRBJ2-1
clone size: .
CDR3 DNA: TGCAGCGTTGAAGATGGGCTAGCGGGAGGCCATGAGCAGTTCTTC
CDR3 protein: CSVEDGLAGGHEQFF

D gene: TRBD2
V gene: TRBV7-6
J gene: TRBJ2-1
clone size: .
CDR3 DNA: TGTGCCAGCAGCTTAGGGCATCCTAGCGGGAGGTCCTACAATGAGCAGTTCTTC
CDR3 protein: CASSLGHPSGRSYNEQFF

D gene: .
V gene: TRBV6-5
J gene: TRBJ1-2
clone size: .
CDR3 DNA: TGTGCCAGCAGCGCAGGGTGGGGGGATGGCTACACCTTC
CDR3 protein: CASSAGWGDGYTF

D gene: .
V gene: TRBV28
J gene: TRBJ1-2
clone size: .
CDR3 DNA: TGTGCCAGCAGTTCCCCCCGCCAGGGCCCTCTTGGCTACACCTTC
CDR3 protein: CASSSPRQGPLGYTF

D gene: TRBD1
V gene: TRBV28
J gene: TRBJ2-7
clone size: .
CDR3 DNA: TGTGCCAGCAGTTTCGTTTACAGGGGCGAGCAGTACTTC
CDR3 protein: CASSFVYRGEQYF

D gene: TRBD1
V gene: TRBV7-6
J gene: TRBJ2-3
clone size: once
CDR3 DNA: TGTGCCAGCAGGGCGTCGGGACAGTTTACAGATACGCAGTATTTT
CDR3 protein: CASRASGQFTDTQYF

D gene: TRBD1
V gene: TRBV19
J gene: TRBJ1-2
clone size: .
CDR3 DNA: TGTGCCAGTAGTCCAAGGACAGGGAGGGAATATGGCTACACCTTC
CDR3 protein: CASSPRTGREYGYTF

D gene: .
V gene: TRBV2
J gene: TRBJ2-7
clone size: .
CDR3 DNA: TGTGCCAGCAGGCCGACGGGCTACGAGCAGTACTTC
CDR3 protein: CASRPTGYEQYF

D gene: .
V gene: TRBV5-6
J gene: TRBJ1-4
clone size: .
CDR3 DNA: TGTGCCAGCAATTTGGGAGTAACTAATGAAAAACTGTTTTTT
CDR3 protein: CASNLGVTNEKLFF

D gene: .
V gene: TRBV6-5
J gene: TRBJ2-3
clone size: .
CDR3 DNA: TGTGCCAGGGAGCAAGCGGCCGGGGGCACAGATACGCAGTATTTT
CDR3 protein: CAREQAAGGTDTQYF

D gene: .
V gene: TRBV18
J gene: TRBJ2-2
clone size: .
CDR3 DNA: TGTGCCAGCTCACCGGCAAAGGGGTCGAACACCGGGGAGCTGTTTTTT
CDR3 protein: CASSPAKGSNTGELFF

D gene: TRBD1
V gene: TRBV6-4
J gene: TRBJ2-5
clone size: .
CDR3 DNA: TGTGCCAGCAGTGAAGGACAGGGGGCTTGGAACCAAGAGACCCAGTACTTC
CDR3 protein: CASSEGQGAWNQETQYF

D gene: .
V gene: TRBV6-1
J gene: TRBJ2-7
clone size: .
CDR3 DNA: TGTGCCAGCAGGAACGAGGGAGTCCCCCCCTACGAGCAGTACTTC
CDR3 protein: CASRNEGVPPYEQYF

D gene: .
V gene: TRBV7-9
J gene: TRBJ2-1
clone size: .
CDR3 DNA: TGTGCCAGCAGCTTAGGGGTGGTGCGGGACAATGAGCAGTTCTTC
CDR3 protein: CASSLGVVRDNEQFF

D gene: TRBD1
V gene: TRBV27
J gene: TRBJ2-2
clone size: .
CDR3 DNA: TGTGCCAGCAGTTTATTCCGACAGGGGCCCACCGGGGAGCTGTTTTTT
CDR3 protein: CASSLFRQGPTGELFF

D gene: TRBD2
V gene: TRBV7-2
J gene: TRBJ2-5
clone size: .
CDR3 DNA: TGTGCCCGAGGGGAGGGGTCGGAGACCCAGTACTTC
CDR3 protein: CARGEGSETQYF

D gene: .
V gene: TRBV5-1
J gene: TRBJ2-5
clone size: once
CDR3 DNA: TGCGCCAGCACCTTGTCCCAGTCGAACAGAGAGACCCAGTACTTC
CDR3 protein: CASTLSQSNRETQYF

D gene: TRBD1
V gene: TRBV7-2
J gene: TRBJ1-2
clone size: few
CDR3 DNA: TGTGCCAGCAGCTTAGGCCGGGGACAGGGTACAGAAGGCTACACCTTC
CDR3 protein: CASSLGRGQGTEGYTF

D gene: .
V gene: TRBV6-5
J gene: TRBJ2-5
clone size: few
CDR3 DNA: TGTGCCAGCAGTGAGAGAGGGAGCCAAGAGACCCAGTACTTC
CDR3 protein: CASSERGSQETQYF

D gene: TRBD1
V gene: TRBV10-3
J gene: TRBJ2-7
clone size: .
CDR3 DNA: TGTGCCATCAGTGAGGGACAGGGATTGGGCGAGCAGTACTTC
CDR3 protein: CAISEGQGLGEQYF

D gene: .
V gene: TRBV7-9
J gene: TRBJ1-2
clone size: .
CDR3 DNA: TGTGCCAGCAGCTCGCCCCAGGGTACGGATGGCTACACCTTC
CDR3 protein: CASSSPQGTDGYTF

D gene: .
V gene: TRBV7-8
J gene: TRBJ1-5
clone size: .
CDR3 DNA: TGTGCCAGCAGCATCGACGGGGTCGGGCCCCAGCATTTT
CDR3 protein: CASSIDGVGPQHF

D gene: .
V gene: TRBV10-3
J gene: TRBJ1-1
clone size: few
CDR3 DNA: TGTGCCATCAGTGTGGGCGCTGAAGCTTTCTTT
CDR3 protein: CAISVGAEAFF

D gene: TRBD1
V gene: TRBV5-4
J gene: TRBJ1-4
clone size: .
CDR3 DNA: TGTGCCAGCAGCCTGAGGCTTTTCGCGACAGGGAGTGAAAAACTGTTTTTT
CDR3 protein: CASSLRLFATGSEKLFF

D gene: TRBD2
V gene: TRBV2
J gene: TRBJ2-3
clone size: .
CDR3 DNA: TGTGCCAGCAGTGGCGAGACTAGCGGGGGGGCAGATACGCAGTATTTT
CDR3 protein: CASSGETSGGADTQYF

D gene: .
V gene: TRBV7-5
J gene: TRBJ2-1
clone size: .
CDR3 DNA: TGTGTCAGAATCTGGGGGACTAGCTCCCGCAATGAGCAGTTCTTC
CDR3 protein: CVRIWGTSSRNEQFF

D gene: .
V gene: TRBV5-6
J gene: TRBJ1-2
clone size: .
CDR3 DNA: TGTGCCAGCAGCACCTCATTGGGGCGAGGCTACACCTTC
CDR3 protein: CASSTSLGRGYTF

D gene: .
V gene: TRBV19
J gene: TRBJ2-1
clone size: .
CDR3 DNA: TGTGCCAGTAGTTCTTTCTACAATGAGCAGTTCTTC
CDR3 protein: CASSSFYNEQFF

D gene: TRBD2
V gene: TRBV7-2
J gene: TRBJ2-1
clone size: .
CDR3 DNA: TGTGCCAGCAGACTAGCGGGAGGGGTTAATGAGCAGTTCTTC
CDR3 protein: CASRLAGGVNEQFF

D gene: .
V gene: TRBV5-1
J gene: TRBJ1-6
clone size: .
CDR3 DNA: TGCGCCAGCAGCTTGGACTGGGGAGACAATTCACCCCTCCACTTT
CDR3 protein: CASSLDWGDNSPLHF

D gene: .
V gene: TRBV21-1
J gene: TRBJ1-1
clone size: .
CDR3 DNA: TGTGCCAGCAGCAAAGGGCCGCGGGCCTTTATGAACACTGAAGCTTTCTTT
CDR3 protein: CASSKGPRAFMNTEAFF

D gene: TRBD1
V gene: TRBV6-1
J gene: TRBJ2-7
clone size: .
CDR3 DNA: TGTGCCAGCCGTGGGACAGGTAACTACGAGCAGTACTTC
CDR3 protein: CASRGTGNYEQYF

D gene: .
V gene: TRBV7-2
J gene: TRBJ2-5
clone size: few
CDR3 DNA: TGTGCCAGCAGCAAAGGGGCGCTAGAGACCCAGTACTTC
CDR3 protein: CASSKGALETQYF

D gene: TRBD2
V gene: TRBV13
J gene: TRBJ2-3
clone size: few
CDR3 DNA: TGTGCCAGCAGCTTACTAGCGGGGGCCAGCACAGATACGCAGTATTTT
CDR3 protein: CASSLLAGASTDTQYF

D gene: .
V gene: TRBV5-4
J gene: TRBJ2-7
clone size: .
CDR3 DNA: TGTGCCAGCAGCCAGGACACCAAGAGCTACGAGCAGTACTTC
CDR3 protein: CASSQDTKSYEQYF

D gene: .
V gene: TRBV27
J gene: TRBJ1-4
clone size: few
CDR3 DNA: TGTGCCAGCAGTTTAAGACTCTCGGGGAGGGCCCCCGAAAAGGAAAAACTGTTTTTT
CDR3 protein: CASSLRLSGRAPEKEKLFF